This is a list of T cell receptor beta chains from one sample in a study of blood T cell repertoires in COVID-19. Sequencing used immunoSEQ multiplex PCR; TCRdb keeps in-frame clones, though not all of them. The sample has some 87,000 clones, roughly 80% seen once. Sequenced material: peripheral blood. Source of these receptors: a man aged 50-60 years who had recovered from COVID-19. Both conserved end residues are part of each CDR3. D genes are given only for firm matches. Clone size, where shown, is once, few, many, or a class for clones that have expanded.

DNA	CDR3	D	length	size	V	J
TGTGCCAGCAACATAATAGGCGGGACTAGCGGGACCGGGGACGAGCAGTACTTC	CASNIIGGTSGTGDEQYF	TRBD2	18	-	TRBV9	TRBJ2-7
TGTGCCAGCAGCTTAGAGTTAGGCGGGGGGAGATACGAGCAGTACTTC	CASSLELGGGRYEQYF	TRBD2	16	-	TRBV11-2	TRBJ2-7
TGTGCCAGCAGTGAAGCGCCGACCCTGGGGCTTGGCTACACCTTC	CASSEAPTLGLGYTF	-	15	-	TRBV2	TRBJ1-2
TGTGCCAGCCACCTCGGAGGGCAGGTTGAAGCTTTCTTT	CASHLGGQVEAFF	-	13	-	TRBV6-6	TRBJ1-1
TGTGCCAGCAGCCATTCAAGGGGCGGCTATGGCTACACCTTC	CASSHSRGGYGYTF	-	14	few	TRBV3-1/TRBV3-2	TRBJ1-2
TGTGCCAGCAGCACTGACAGGGCCACAGATACGCAGTATTTT	CASSTDRATDTQYF	TRBD1	14	few	TRBV7-9	TRBJ2-3
TGTGCCAGCACTCTAGGAGAGAACACTGAAGCTTTCTTT	CASTLGENTEAFF	-	13	-	TRBV2	TRBJ1-1
TGTGCCACCAGCAGAGATTGGGTCAGGGATGATGGCTACACCTTC	CATSRDWVRDDGYTF	-	15	-	TRBV15	TRBJ1-2
TGTGCCTGGAGTTCCCCCGACCGAGGGAGCAATCAGCCCCAGCATTTT	CAWSSPDRGSNQPQHF	-	16	many	TRBV30	TRBJ1-5
TGTGCCAGCAGCATCGGCAGGGACTATGGCTACACCTTC	CASSIGRDYGYTF	-	13	-	TRBV7-2	TRBJ1-2
TGTGCCAGCAGCGTAGCACAGGGGGCTGGAAACACCATATATTTT	CASSVAQGAGNTIYF	TRBD1	15	-	TRBV9	TRBJ1-3
TGTGCCAGCAGCCTTAGCGGGAGTACCTACGAGCAGTACTTC	CASSLSGSTYEQYF	TRBD2	14	-	TRBV11-3	TRBJ2-7
TGTGCCAGCAGCTTAGATCGTCTCGCGTTTGAGCAGTTCTTC	CASSLDRLAFEQFF	-	14	-	TRBV11-2	TRBJ2-1
TGCGCCAGCAGCTCGGCACCGACAGGGAGGACTGAAGCTTTCTTT	CASSSAPTGRTEAFF	TRBD1	15	-	TRBV5-1	TRBJ1-1
TGTGCCAGCATCCCCCTACGGGGGGGCAACACAGATACGCAGTATTTT	CASIPLRGGNTDTQYF	TRBD2	16	-	TRBV2	TRBJ2-3
TGTGCCAGCAGACTAGCTACCAATGAGCAGTTCTTC	CASRLATNEQFF	-	12	-	TRBV6-5	TRBJ2-1
TGTGCCAGCAGCGTAGATCCGGGAGGGTCCCGCGAGCAGTTCTTC	CASSVDPGGSREQFF	TRBD2	15	-	TRBV9	TRBJ2-1
TGTGCCAGTAGTATCTCGGCGACAGGCTCTGGAAACACCATATATTTT	CASSISATGSGNTIYF	-	16	-	TRBV19	TRBJ1-3
TGTGCCAGCAGCCACCCGGACAGGGGCACTGAAGCTTTCTTT	CASSHPDRGTEAFF	TRBD1	14	once	TRBV3-1/TRBV3-2	TRBJ1-1
TGTGCCAGCAGCTTAAACCAGGGGACAAATGAGCAGTTCTTC	CASSLNQGTNEQFF	-	14	-	TRBV13	TRBJ2-1
TGTGCCAGCAGCTTTACTCTAGCGGGAGCGATGGATGAGCAGTTCTTC	CASSFTLAGAMDEQFF	TRBD2	16	few	TRBV7-2	TRBJ2-1
TGTGCCAGCAGCCAAGTACTGGACAGCAGAAACACCATATATTTT	CASSQVLDSRNTIYF	-	15	many	TRBV3-1/TRBV3-2	TRBJ1-3
TGTGCCAGCAGCCTAGCGGGGGGTAGGAATGAGCAGTTCTTC	CASSLAGGRNEQFF	TRBD2	14	-	TRBV5-4	TRBJ2-1
TGTGCCAGCACGTCACAGATGAACACTGAAGCTTTCTTT	CASTSQMNTEAFF	-	13	-	TRBV2	TRBJ1-1
TGTGCCAGTAGAATCCTGCAGACAGCGAACACTGAAGCTTTCTTT	CASRILQTANTEAFF	-	15	-	TRBV19	TRBJ1-1
TGTGCCGGACGGGGACAAGCCTACGAGCAGTACTTC	CAGRGQAYEQYF	-	12	-	TRBV2	TRBJ2-7
TGTGCCAGCAGTGACGTGGGACAGGTGGTGAATCAGCCCCAGCATTTT	CASSDVGQVVNQPQHF	TRBD1	16	-	TRBV2	TRBJ1-5
TGTGCCAGCAGCTTCGACTCTTACGAGCAGTACTTC	CASSFDSYEQYF	-	12	once	TRBV5-4	TRBJ2-7
TGTGCCAGCAGCGCCAGTCCCGTCTCGAACACTGAAGCTTTCTTT	CASSASPVSNTEAFF	-	15	-	TRBV9	TRBJ1-1
TGTGCCAGCAGTGGCGAAGGGCGGGGGAGCTCCTACAATGAGCAGTTCTTC	CASSGEGRGSSYNEQFF	TRBD2	17	-	TRBV7-9	TRBJ2-1
TGTGCCAGTAGTATCTTTGCGGGTTTTGGCACTGAAGCTTTCTTT	CASSIFAGFGTEAFF	-	15	once	TRBV19	TRBJ1-1
TGTGCCAGCAGTTTACGGGGGAACACCGGGGAGCTGTTTTTT	CASSLRGNTGELFF	-	14	few	TRBV27	TRBJ2-2
TGTGCCAGCAGCCCCCCCGGAACCAGGAGGATCGAGCAGTACTTC	CASSPPGTRRIEQYF	-	15	-	TRBV7-2	TRBJ2-7
TGTGCCAGCAGTTTGGACAGGGCGCAGCCCCAGCATTTT	CASSLDRAQPQHF	TRBD1	13	-	TRBV12-3/TRBV12-4	TRBJ1-5
TGTGCCAGCAGCTTAATCAATGACGGGACAGATACGCAGTATTTT	CASSLINDGTDTQYF	-	15	-	TRBV7-9	TRBJ2-3
TGTGCCAGCAGCTTTGGGGCAGGCAACGAGCAGTACTTC	CASSFGAGNEQYF	-	13	-	TRBV7-8	TRBJ2-7
TGTGCCAGCAGTGGAGCGGGCCCAGAGACCCAGTACTTC	CASSGAGPETQYF	-	13	-	TRBV6-1	TRBJ2-5
TGTGCCAGCAGTAGGACTAGCGGTTACAATGAGCAGTTCTTC	CASSRTSGYNEQFF	TRBD2	14	few	TRBV11-3	TRBJ2-1
TGTGCCAGCAGCCAGTCTAGCGGCGCCGGGGAGCTGTTTTTT	CASSQSSGAGELFF	TRBD2	14	once	TRBV4-2	TRBJ2-2
TGTGCCAGCAGCCAGGGGGCACGTTCTAACTATGGCTACACCTTC	CASSQGARSNYGYTF	TRBD1	15	-	TRBV5-4	TRBJ1-2
TGTGCCAGCAGCTCGATACAAGAAAACACCATATATTTT	CASSSIQENTIYF	-	13	once	TRBV11-3	TRBJ1-3
TGTGCCAGCAGTGAAGGGGTGGGGATGGGGCATGGCTACACCTTC	CASSEGVGMGHGYTF	-	15	-	TRBV6-1	TRBJ1-2
TGTGCCAGCAGCGCGAAGGAGGGAACGGGCGAGCAGTACTTC	CASSAKEGTGEQYF	-	14	-	TRBV9	TRBJ2-7
TGTGCCAGCACCCCATGGGGGACAGGGGGATGGTTGGGCACTGAAGCTTTCTTT	CASTPWGTGGWLGTEAFF	TRBD1	18	-	TRBV7-9	TRBJ1-1
TGTGCCAGCAGCTTGACTAGCGGGAGTCCCACCGGGGAGCTGTTTTTT	CASSLTSGSPTGELFF	TRBD2	16	-	TRBV11-2	TRBJ2-2
TGCGCCAGCAGCCAAGATAACGGGCTAGCGGGGGAGAACACCGGGGAGCTGTTTTTT	CASSQDNGLAGENTGELFF	TRBD2	19	-	TRBV4-1	TRBJ2-2
TGTGCCAGCAGCCCCAGGGCCGAAGGCACTGAAGCTTTCTTT	CASSPRAEGTEAFF	-	14	-	TRBV3-1/TRBV3-2	TRBJ1-1
TGTGCCAGCAGCCGGGCAGGGGTGAACACTGAAGCTTTCTTT	CASSRAGVNTEAFF	-	14	few	TRBV5-6	TRBJ1-1
TGTGCCAGCAGCTCGAGGGATAACGCTGAAGCTTTCTTT	CASSSRDNAEAFF	-	13	-	TRBV11-3	TRBJ1-1
TGTGCCAGCAGTCAAACGGGGCGGGGGGCGACGAATCAGCCCCAGCATTTT	CASSQTGRGATNQPQHF	-	17	-	TRBV6-6	TRBJ1-5
TGTGCCACCAGTGATCGACCACAGGGCCCCCAGTACTTC	CATSDRPQGPQYF	-	13	-	TRBV24-1	TRBJ2-5
TGTGCCAGCAGCTGGACAGGGGACACCGGGGAGCTGTTTTTT	CASSWTGDTGELFF	TRBD1	14	-	TRBV5-5	TRBJ2-2
TGTGCCAGCAGCGTCACTAGCGGGGCGTACCAAGAGACCCAGTACTTC	CASSVTSGAYQETQYF	TRBD2	16	-	TRBV7-8	TRBJ2-5